A selection of T cell receptor beta chains follows, all from one sample in a study of shared clonotypes between healthy human individuals. Method: immunoSEQ multiplex PCR; TCRdb's copy keeps in-frame clones and lacks some. The table has about 2.2 million clones, about 94% seen once. The source material was naive CD8+ T cells from PBMCs. Source of these receptors: a man aged 18 to 30 in good health. Some clones in this sample may be carry-over from other donors' samples. CDR3s include the opening cysteine and the closing phenylalanine or tryptophan. The D gene is left open where the match is weak. Clone size is not always given. Where it is, it says once, few, many or a class for expanded clones.

J gene	clone size	V gene	D gene	CDR3 DNA	CDR3 protein
TRBJ2-7	-	TRBV5-6	TRBD2	TGTGCCAGCAGCTTGGGAGCGGGAGCCTACGAGCAGTACTTC	CASSLGAGAYEQYF
TRBJ2-6	-	TRBV9	-	TGTGCCAGCAGCGTCTCCTCTGGGGCCAACGTCCTGACTTTC	CASSVSSGANVLTF
TRBJ1-3	once	TRBV29-1	-	TGCAGCGCTGTGACAGGCCTCTCTGGAAACACCATATATTTT	CSAVTGLSGNTIYF
TRBJ1-5	-	TRBV28	TRBD1	TGTGCCAGCAGCGACAGGGATCGGAGGGCCAATCAGCCCCAGCATTTT	CASSDRDRRANQPQHF
TRBJ2-2	-	TRBV5-1	-	TGCGCCAGCAGCTCCAGCAGCTGGGAGCTGTTTTTT	CASSSSSWELFF
TRBJ2-1	-	TRBV4-1	-	TGCGCCAGCAGCCCCGGGCGGGGTATGGGGTACAATGAGCAGTTCTTC	CASSPGRGMGYNEQFF
TRBJ1-3	-	TRBV7-8	-	TGTGCCAGCAGCTTAGAGGCAGGCTCGGGAAACACCATATATTTT	CASSLEAGSGNTIYF
TRBJ1-1	few	TRBV29-1	-	TGCAGCGTTGAAAGAGGGGGCACTGAAGCTTTCTTT	CSVERGGTEAFF
TRBJ2-4	-	TRBV4-3	-	TGCGCCAGCAGCCAAGATCGGGGGTCCATTCAGTACTTC	CASSQDRGSIQYF
TRBJ2-1	-	TRBV14	-	TGTGCCAGCAGCTTGACCGGGAACGCCAATGAGCAGTTCTTC	CASSLTGNANEQFF
TRBJ1-2	-	TRBV9	-	TGTGCCAGCGCGCGGGACGGGGACGGGTCCTATGGCTACACCTTC	CASARDGDGSYGYTF
TRBJ2-7	-	TRBV27	TRBD2	TGTGCCAGCAGTTTTGGGGCTAGCGGGATGCTCTACGAGCAGTACTTC	CASSFGASGMLYEQYF
TRBJ1-2	-	TRBV7-9	-	TGTGCCAGCGGACGGGCACTCTATGGCTACACCTTC	CASGRALYGYTF
TRBJ1-5	-	TRBV28	-	TGTGCCAGCACCTTATTTGGACCGACTAGCAATCAGCCCCAGCATTTT	CASTLFGPTSNQPQHF
TRBJ2-1	-	TRBV6-1	-	TGTGCCAGCAGTCAACTGGGGGGTAGCAATGAGCAGTTCTTC	CASSQLGGSNEQFF
TRBJ1-1	few	TRBV5-1	-	TGCGCCAGCAGCTTGGGGGGCAGGTTGAACACTGAAGCTTTCTTT	CASSLGGRLNTEAFF
TRBJ2-1	-	TRBV4-1	TRBD1	TGCGCCAGCAGCCACCTTACATGGGACAGGGGGCCGTCCAATGAGCAGTTCTTC	CASSHLTWDRGPSNEQFF
TRBJ2-7	once	TRBV10-1	-	TGCGCCAGCAGTGAGGGTGGGGAGCAGTACTTC	CASSEGGEQYF
TRBJ2-1	-	TRBV13	-	TGTGCCAGCAGCTTTGAGGATGAGCAGTTCTTC	CASSFEDEQFF
TRBJ2-3	-	TRBV27	TRBD2	TGTGCCAGCAGTTTGGGGGGACTAGCGGGAGCAGATACGCAGTATTTT	CASSLGGLAGADTQYF